This T cell receptor (beta chain) is from a study of molecular identifiers for immune sequencing clone quantification (dated by TCRdb to 2017 to 2018). About the study as a whole: For a replicate experiment, the RNA from either approximately 20,000 or 100,000 naive CD8 T cells was divided into five aliquots, and four of those aliquots went on to sequencing. CD8 T cells were used in a methods study to benchmark molecular-identifier clustering-based TCR repertoire sequencing (MIDCIRS) and TCR RNA copy counting. Beyond this particular receptor, the publication reports: When barcode sub-clustering was omitted, TCR diversity was inflated by chimeric consensus sequences, with chimeras reaching as high as 47%. Modeling estimated approximately 3 recovered TCR RNA copies per cell, compared with about 10 by digital PCR, which implies roughly 27% capture efficiency. Clones above 20 RNA copies held over 98% of molecules in CMV-specific effector cells but under 1% in naive cells. Even against a background of about a million naive CD8 T cells, spiked-in Jurkat TCR RNA amounting to a single cell's worth was reported to be detectable. Highly expanded clone sizes could be underestimated because identical TCR molecules may share a barcode. The naive libraries included spiked-in Jurkat TCR RNA (approximately 11 copies' worth), and this RNA is not part of the donor repertoire.

As concerns this clonotype: Its specific antigen is unknown. This sequence may be a read error, since a much larger clone differs from it by one base.

From the cysteine up to the phenylalanine, the CDR3 has a length of 16 residues. Of the read, only the CDR3 DNA is kept; its 48 bases are in frame from base 1. Sequences SNHLY (CDR1) and FYNNEI (CDR2) are obtained from the germline V gene. The library was produced with PCR. The data were produced on a NextSeq 500. Preparation of bulk TCR libraries followed a previously described approach, with the TCR primers listed in Table S5. Purification of total RNA was performed with the Qiagen AllPrep DNA/RNA kit. Before any analysis, reads coming from multiple sequencing runs of the same library were combined into one pool. The paper's processing steps were these. Reads were retained only if the reads had an exact TCR constant sequence, and the retained reads were trimmed to 150 nt and grouped according to their 12-nt molecular barcodes. Within each barcode group, reads were sub-clustered at a 15% Levenshtein threshold, and quality-weighted consensus sequences were built per RNA molecule. Non-functional sequences were excluded, and lower-count sequences lying one edit away from another sequence were also excluded. Barcode sub-clusters with fewer than 20% of the maximum read count were removed, based on fitting two negative binomial distributions. The public reads were reanalyzed by TCRdb: fastp trimming at Q25, MiXCR alignment, in-frame beta chains only. Every distinct CDR3 protein forms one entry, paired with its most common genes and DNA. The V and J calls reflect TCRdb's pipeline rather than the authors' work. This sample has around 100,000 distinct CDR3 sequences in its table, and about a third of those were observed once. Clones ranked in the top ten supply about a tenth of the sample.

Libraries of naive CD8 T cells were generated from about 21,000 to 970,000 sorted cells, with 10%, 30% or 50% of the purified RNA used. Naive CD8 T cells were FACS-sorted as CD8+CD4-CCR7+CD45RA+ on a BD FACSAria II into RLT Plus buffer. Roughly ten TCR copies' worth of Jurkat RNA were spiked into roughly 18,000-1,000,000 naive CD8 T cell samples to test detection sensitivity. CD8 T cells were enriched with RosetteSep CD8+ T Cell Enrichment Cocktail and Ficoll-Paque, followed by ACK red cell lysis. This TCR came from a human donor in good health. Some libraries in this study had Jurkat cell RNA spiked in. The chain couples TRBV2 to TRBJ2-3; TRBD1 fits 7 bases in the junction. The source material was naive CD8+ T cells from blood, with Jurkat cell RNA spiked in. The intended sense of this specimen's cell subset or site label: FACS-sorted CD8+CD4-CCR7+CD45RA+ naive T cells. The DNA is TGTGCCAGCAGTGCCCCAGGGGGAGAGAGCACAGATACGCTGTATTTT. It specifies CASSAPGGESTDTLYF.